This TCR beta chain comes out of a study of tumor-infiltrating lymphocytes in primary liver carcinoma. Across the whole study: Donors underwent surgery for histopathologically diagnosed primary liver carcinoma. Tumors, staged T1-T3 N0M0, spanned about 4 to 10 cm.

V was clipped by 9 bases and J by 4 bases; unmatched bases: 16. This CDR3 is built from 15 residues. Per the germline V gene, CDR1 is SGHDT and CDR2 is YYEEEE. With a constant-region primer, TCR beta cDNA was made from approximately 510 ng of total RNA. Nested multiplex PCR, run for three rounds with slightly modified ARM-PCR, yielded TCR beta libraries. It was with TRBV1-TRBV30 forward primers and a C-beta reverse primer that the first two PCR rounds were run, at roughly 10 cycles each. Each CDR3 protein gets one entry after TCRdb re-called the multiplex PCR reads with MiXCR. The sample has about 330,000 distinct CDR3 sequences, roughly 61% seen once. Study-level results: Reduced overlap was seen in tumor-adjacent and tumor-blood pairs versus tumor region pairs.

With regard to this clonotype: Its matching antigen is unknown.

RNA isolated from unsorted whole blood supplied the blood RNA, with germline DNA also extracted. Sequencing was done on a sample of peripheral blood. The receptor comes from a man aged 40-49 years with primary liver carcinoma and hepatitis B virus infection. The chain couples TRBV5-6 to TRBJ2-7; TRBD2 aligns across 7 bases. CDR3 protein: CANNMGGLGDYEQYF. The CDR3 bases are TGTGCCAACAACATGGGCGGACTAGGCGATTACGAGCAGTACTTC.